This T cell receptor beta chain was observed in a study of T cells in Graves' hyperthyroidism and ophthalmopathy. Whole-study context: It was at initial diagnosis, before any treatment, that peripheral blood was collected.

V shed 5 bases and J shed 3 bases, with 18 bases lying between them. This CDR3 region has 16 residues. Germline lookup yields CDR1 MNHEY and CDR2 SMNVEV (reference sequence). Uncontrolled infection, other autoimmune disease, pregnancy or lactation excluded patients. The investigators amplified TCR beta CDR3 regions from RNA transcripts. During a first-round RT-PCR of the TCR CDR3, the HTBI primer set was used. TCRdb independently ran MiXCR on the multiplex PCR reads; one entry per CDR3 protein. Of some 500,000 distinct CDR3 sequences listed, roughly 14% are singletons. Notes on the study in general: Among thyroid clonotypes expanded above 0.001, most also appeared in blood.

This clonotype showed up many times. As yet, its antigen is unknown. V and J are TRBV27 and TRBJ2-3; maybe TRBD2 (5 bases). Sequences were obtained from blood. The sequence derives from a woman younger than 35 with Graves' hyperthyroidism. The CDR3 DNA follows: TGTGCCAGCAGTCTAGGGAGACTGTTAGAGACAGATACGCAGTATTTT. It codes for CASSLGRLLETDTQYF.